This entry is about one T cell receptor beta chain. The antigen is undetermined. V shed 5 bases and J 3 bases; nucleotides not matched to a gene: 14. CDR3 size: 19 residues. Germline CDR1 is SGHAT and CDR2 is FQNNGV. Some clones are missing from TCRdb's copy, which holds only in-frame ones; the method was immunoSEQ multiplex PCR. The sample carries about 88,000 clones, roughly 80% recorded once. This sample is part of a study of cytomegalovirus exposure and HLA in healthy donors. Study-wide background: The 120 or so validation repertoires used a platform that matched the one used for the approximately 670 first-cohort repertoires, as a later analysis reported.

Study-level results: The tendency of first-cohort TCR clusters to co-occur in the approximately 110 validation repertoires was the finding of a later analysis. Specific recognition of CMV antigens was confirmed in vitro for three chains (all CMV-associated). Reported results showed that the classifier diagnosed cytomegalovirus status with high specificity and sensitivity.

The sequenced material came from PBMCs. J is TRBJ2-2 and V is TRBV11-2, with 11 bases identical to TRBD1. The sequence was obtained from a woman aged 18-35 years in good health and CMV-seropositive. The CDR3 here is CASSAGQGANRRYTGELFF. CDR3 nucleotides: TGTGCCAGCAGCGCAGGACAGGGGGCGAATCGTCGGTACACCGGGGAGCTGTTTTTT.